This T cell receptor beta chain was captured in a study of monozygotic twins with inflammatory bowel disease. UMIs containing a 6-nucleotide sample barcode were added via template switching. TCRdb re-called the 5' RACE reads; every CDR3 protein appears as one record, without DNA. Its table records over 200,000 distinct CDR3 sequences. The germline CDR1 and CDR2 sequences are SQVTM and ANQGSEA. This CDR3 has 16 amino acids. The receptor comes from a human donor with ulcerative colitis or Crohn's disease, or a healthy co-twin of an affected twin (not recorded which). Sequenced material: blood. This chain uses TRBV29-1 with TRBJ1-2; the TCRdb D gene call, TRBD1, has no DNA to confirm it. The CDR3 spells CSVEGPWRGSRDGYTF. Drawing the rest from reference TRBV29-1 and TRBJ1-2, the complete variable domain is SAVISQKPSRDICQRGTSLTIQCQVDSQVTMMFWYRQQPGQSLTLIATANQGSEATYESGFVIDKFPISRPNLTFSTLTVSNMSPEDSSIYLCSVEGPWRGSRDGYTFGSGTRLTVV.